Listed below are T cell receptor beta chains from one sample, sequenced in a study of regulatory T cells in long-lasting Graves disease. TCRdb reprocessed the multiplex PCR reads via MiXCR and lists one record per CDR3 protein. In the table there are more than 350,000 distinct CDR3 sequences, around 20% of which are singletons. The sequences come from peripheral blood mononuclear cells (PBMCs), collected when the disease was refractory, from a patient treated with antithyroid drugs. The receptors derive from a female donor with Graves disease. Both conserved end residues are part of each CDR3.

V: TRBV20-1; CDR3: CSAREMGNSGANVLTF
V: TRBV28; CDR3: CASSPLDTEAFF
V: TRBV20-1; CDR3: CSASLGTELEQYF
V: TRBV29-1; CDR3: CSVVHRDEQYF
V: TRBV28; CDR3: CASRLTDGQPQHF
V: TRBV2; CDR3: CASRDDGEKLFF
V: TRBV5-1; CDR3: CASSPIRHSDEQYF
V: TRBV20-1; CDR3: CSATIAGTRNQPQHF
V: TRBV6-5; CDR3: CASSYQAGHTGELFF
V: TRBV6-1; CDR3: CASSPTGGRETQYF
V: TRBV2; CDR3: CASSLAETGELFF
V: TRBV20-1; CDR3: CSASGAGVDTGELFF
V: TRBV27; CDR3: CASSWNSLNQPQHF
V: TRBV5-1; CDR3: CASSLEDRVLGYTF
V: TRBV20-1; CDR3: CSASGRDRGDEKLFF
V: TRBV2; CDR3: CATGQGFYEQYF
V: TRBV7-8; CDR3: CASGLDTNNQPQHF
V: TRBV2; CDR3: CASSAADTGELFF
V: TRBV12-3/TRBV12-4; CDR3: CASRPGLAGYEQYF
V: TRBV13; CDR3: CASSFEREGLYEQYF
V: TRBV7-6; CDR3: CASSFPSGSGDTQYF
V: TRBV6-1; CDR3: CASRGTGGDSPLHF
V: TRBV6-2/TRBV6-3; CDR3: CASSLFIGAGANVLTF
V: TRBV5-1; CDR3: CASSSWGREDRETQYF
V: TRBV25-1; CDR3: CASSEGAGVFYEQYF
V: TRBV27; CDR3: CASSNTGDTYNSPLHF
V: TRBV2; CDR3: CASSESAGGYYEQYF
V: TRBV5-1; CDR3: CASSHRDRTYEQYF
V: TRBV28; CDR3: CASSGRASYEQYF
V: TRBV15; CDR3: CATAGQLDEKLFF
V: TRBV7-2; CDR3: CASSWVFRGSGTDTQYF
V: TRBV5-5; CDR3: CASSLGPNSPLHF
V: TRBV7-6; CDR3: CASSLEARARAFF